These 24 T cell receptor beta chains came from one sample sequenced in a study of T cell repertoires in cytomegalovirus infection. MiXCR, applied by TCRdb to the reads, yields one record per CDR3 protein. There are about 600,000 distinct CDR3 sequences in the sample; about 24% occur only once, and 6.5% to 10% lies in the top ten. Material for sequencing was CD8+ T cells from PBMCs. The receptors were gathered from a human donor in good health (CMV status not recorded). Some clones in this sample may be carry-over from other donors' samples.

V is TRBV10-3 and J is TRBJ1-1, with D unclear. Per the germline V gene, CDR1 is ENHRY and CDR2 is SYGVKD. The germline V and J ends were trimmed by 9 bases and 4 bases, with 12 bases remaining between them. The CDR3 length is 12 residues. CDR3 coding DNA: TGTGCCATTCTGACCGTTAGCACTGAAGCTTTCTTT. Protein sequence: CAILTVSTEAFF.

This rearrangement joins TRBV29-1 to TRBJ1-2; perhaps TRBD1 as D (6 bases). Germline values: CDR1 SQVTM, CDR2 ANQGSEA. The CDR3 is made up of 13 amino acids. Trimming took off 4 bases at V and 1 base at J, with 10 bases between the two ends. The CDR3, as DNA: TGCAGCGTTGTGGACAGACTTAACTATGGCTACACCTTC. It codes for CSVVDRLNYGYTF.

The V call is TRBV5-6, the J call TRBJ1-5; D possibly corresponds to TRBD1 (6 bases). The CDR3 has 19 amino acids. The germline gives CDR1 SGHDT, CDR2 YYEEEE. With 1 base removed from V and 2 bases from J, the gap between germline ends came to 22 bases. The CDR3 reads CASSLLWGPGEKGNQPQHF. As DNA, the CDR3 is TGTGCCAGCAGCTTGCTCTGGGGTCCAGGGGAAAAAGGCAATCAGCCCCAGCATTTT.

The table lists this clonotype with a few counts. In DNA, the CDR3 is TGTGCCAGCAGCTTGGGGGGACAGTACGAGCAGTACTTC. Translating gives CASSLGGQYEQYF. The rearrangement uses TRBV27 and TRBJ2-7; perhaps TRBD1 as D (7 bases). The CDR3 loop spans 13 amino acids. V lost 6 bases, J lost 4 bases, and 13 bases lay in between. CDR1 is MNHEY, CDR2 SMNVEV, per germline (reference sequence).

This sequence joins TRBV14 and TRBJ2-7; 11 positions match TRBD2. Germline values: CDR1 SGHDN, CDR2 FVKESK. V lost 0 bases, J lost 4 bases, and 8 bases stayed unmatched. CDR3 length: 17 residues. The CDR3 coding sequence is TGTGCCAGCAGCCAAGAAATCGGACTAGCGGGTGTATACGAGCAGTACTTC. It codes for CASSQEIGLAGVYEQYF.

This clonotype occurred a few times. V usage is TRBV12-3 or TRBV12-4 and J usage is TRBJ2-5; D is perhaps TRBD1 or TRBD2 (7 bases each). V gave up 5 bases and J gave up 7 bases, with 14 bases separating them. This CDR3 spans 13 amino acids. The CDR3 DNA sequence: TGTGCCAGCAGTCCTACAGGGGAGGGGACCCAGTACTTC. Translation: CASSPTGEGTQYF.

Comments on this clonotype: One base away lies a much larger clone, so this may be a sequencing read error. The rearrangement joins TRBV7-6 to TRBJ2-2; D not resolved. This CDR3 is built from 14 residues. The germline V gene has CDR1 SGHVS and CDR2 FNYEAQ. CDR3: CVSSLIGNTGELFF. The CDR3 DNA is TGTGTCAGCAGCTTAATAGGGAACACCGGGGAGCTGTTTTTT.

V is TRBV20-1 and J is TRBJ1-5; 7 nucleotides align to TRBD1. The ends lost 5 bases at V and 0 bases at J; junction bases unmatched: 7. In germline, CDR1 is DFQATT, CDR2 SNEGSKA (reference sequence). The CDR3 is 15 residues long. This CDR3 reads CSADRAPNSNQPQHF. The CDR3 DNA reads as TGCAGTGCTGACAGGGCCCCTAATAGCAATCAGCCCCAGCATTTT.

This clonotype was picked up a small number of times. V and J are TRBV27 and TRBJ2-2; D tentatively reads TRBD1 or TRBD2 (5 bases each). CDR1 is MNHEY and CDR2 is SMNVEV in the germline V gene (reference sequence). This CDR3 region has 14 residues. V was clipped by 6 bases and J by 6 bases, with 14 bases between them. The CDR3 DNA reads TGTGCCAGCAGGCCCGGGACGTTAGCCGGGGAGCTGTTTTTT. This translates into CASRPGTLAGELFF.

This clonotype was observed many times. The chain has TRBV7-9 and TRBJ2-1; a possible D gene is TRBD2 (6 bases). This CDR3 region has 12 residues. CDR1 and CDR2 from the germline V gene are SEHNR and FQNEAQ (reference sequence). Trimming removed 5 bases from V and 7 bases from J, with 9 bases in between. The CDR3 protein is CASSAGRNEQFF. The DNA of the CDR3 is TGTGCCAGCAGCGCGGGGCGGAATGAGCAGTTCTTC.

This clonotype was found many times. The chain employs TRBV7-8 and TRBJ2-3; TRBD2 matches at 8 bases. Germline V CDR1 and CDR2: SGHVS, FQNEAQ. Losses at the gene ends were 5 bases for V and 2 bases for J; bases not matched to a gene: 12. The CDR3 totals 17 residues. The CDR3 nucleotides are TGTGCCAGCAGCCCACTTATAGCGGGGTCCCCCACAGATACGCAGTATTTT. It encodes CASSPLIAGSPTDTQYF.

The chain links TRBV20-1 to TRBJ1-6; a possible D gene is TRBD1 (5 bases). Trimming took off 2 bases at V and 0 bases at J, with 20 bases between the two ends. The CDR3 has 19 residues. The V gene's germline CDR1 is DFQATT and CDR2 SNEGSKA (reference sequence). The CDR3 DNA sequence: TGCAGTGCTAGAAGTCTAGGGACGGACTGGAGCTCCTATAATTCACCCCTCCACTTT. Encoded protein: CSARSLGTDWSSYNSPLHF.

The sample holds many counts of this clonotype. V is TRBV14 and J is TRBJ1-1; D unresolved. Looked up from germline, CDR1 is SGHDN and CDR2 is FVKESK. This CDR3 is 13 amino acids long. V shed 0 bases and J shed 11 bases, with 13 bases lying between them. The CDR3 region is CASSQDLGRLAFF. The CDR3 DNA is TGTGCCAGCAGCCAAGATCTAGGTCGGCTGGCTTTCTTT.

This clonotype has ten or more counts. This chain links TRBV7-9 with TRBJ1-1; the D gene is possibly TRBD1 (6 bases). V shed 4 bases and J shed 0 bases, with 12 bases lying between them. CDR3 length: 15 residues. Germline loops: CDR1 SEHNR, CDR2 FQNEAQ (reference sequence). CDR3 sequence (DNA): TGTGCCAGCAGCTCCAGACAGGACATGAACACTGAAGCTTTCTTT. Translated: CASSSRQDMNTEAFF.

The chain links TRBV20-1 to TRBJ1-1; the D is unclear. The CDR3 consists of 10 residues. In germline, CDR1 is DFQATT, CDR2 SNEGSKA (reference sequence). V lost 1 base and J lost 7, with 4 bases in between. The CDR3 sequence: CSARGVEAFF. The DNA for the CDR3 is TGCAGTGCTAGAGGGGTTGAAGCTTTCTTT.

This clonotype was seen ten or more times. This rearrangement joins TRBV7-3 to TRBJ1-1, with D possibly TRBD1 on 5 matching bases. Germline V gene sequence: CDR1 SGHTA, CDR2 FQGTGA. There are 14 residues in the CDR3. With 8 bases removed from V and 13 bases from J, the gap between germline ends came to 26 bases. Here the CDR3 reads CASVPRGPLFAVFF. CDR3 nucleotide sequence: TGTGCCAGCGTACCTCGGGGACCCCTTTTTGCCGTTTTCTTT.

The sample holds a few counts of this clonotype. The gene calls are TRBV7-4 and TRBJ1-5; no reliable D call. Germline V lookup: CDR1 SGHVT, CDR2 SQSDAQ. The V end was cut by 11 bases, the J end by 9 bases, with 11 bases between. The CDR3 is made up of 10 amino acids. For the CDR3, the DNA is TGTGCCCGAGCCCCGGGGCCCCAGCATTTT. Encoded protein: CARAPGPQHF.

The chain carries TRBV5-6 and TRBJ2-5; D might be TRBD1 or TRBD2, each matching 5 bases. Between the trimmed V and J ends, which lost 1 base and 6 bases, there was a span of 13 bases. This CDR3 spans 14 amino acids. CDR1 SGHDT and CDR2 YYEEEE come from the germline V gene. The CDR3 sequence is CASSLPAGRKTQYF. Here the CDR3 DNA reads TGTGCCAGCAGCTTGCCGGCAGGGAGAAAGACCCAGTACTTC.

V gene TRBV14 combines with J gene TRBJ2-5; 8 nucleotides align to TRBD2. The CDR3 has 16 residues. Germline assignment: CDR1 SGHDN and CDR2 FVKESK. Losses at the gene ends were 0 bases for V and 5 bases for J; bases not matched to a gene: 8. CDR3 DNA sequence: TGTGCCAGCAGCCAAGAAACCGGGGGGGTCCTGGAGACCCAGTACTTC. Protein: CASSQETGGVLETQYF.

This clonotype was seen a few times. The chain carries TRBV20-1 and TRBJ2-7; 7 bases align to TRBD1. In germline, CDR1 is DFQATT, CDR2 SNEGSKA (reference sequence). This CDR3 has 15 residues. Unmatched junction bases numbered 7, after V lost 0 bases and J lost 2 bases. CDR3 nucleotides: TGCAGTGCTAGAGATCTTCAAGGGACAGCCTACGAGCAGTACTTC. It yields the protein CSARDLQGTAYEQYF.

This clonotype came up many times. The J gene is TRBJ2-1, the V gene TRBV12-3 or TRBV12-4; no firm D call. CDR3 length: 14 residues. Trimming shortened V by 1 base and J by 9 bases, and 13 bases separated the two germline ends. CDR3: CASSLGGIPLEQFF. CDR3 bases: TGTGCCAGCAGTTTAGGGGGAATCCCCCTTGAGCAGTTCTTC.

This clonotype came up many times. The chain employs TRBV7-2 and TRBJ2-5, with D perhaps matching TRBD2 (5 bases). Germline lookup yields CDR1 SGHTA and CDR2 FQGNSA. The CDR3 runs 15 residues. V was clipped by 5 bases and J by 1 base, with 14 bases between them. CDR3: CASSQITGIQETQYF. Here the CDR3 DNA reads TGTGCCAGCAGCCAAATCACGGGGATCCAAGAGACCCAGTACTTC.

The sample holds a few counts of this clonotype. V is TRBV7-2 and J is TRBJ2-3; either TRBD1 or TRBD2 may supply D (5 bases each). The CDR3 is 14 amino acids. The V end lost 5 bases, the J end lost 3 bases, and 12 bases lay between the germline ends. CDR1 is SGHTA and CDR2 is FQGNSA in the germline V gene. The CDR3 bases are TGTGCCAGCAGCCCGGGACCCGAGACAGATACGCAGTATTTT. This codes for CASSPGPETDTQYF.

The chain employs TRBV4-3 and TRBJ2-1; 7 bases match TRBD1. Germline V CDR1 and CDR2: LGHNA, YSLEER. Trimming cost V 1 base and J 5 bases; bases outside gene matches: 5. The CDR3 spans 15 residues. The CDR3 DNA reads TGCGCCAGCAGCCAAGGCCAGGGGGTTAACAATGAGCAGTTCTTC. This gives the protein CASSQGQGVNNEQFF.